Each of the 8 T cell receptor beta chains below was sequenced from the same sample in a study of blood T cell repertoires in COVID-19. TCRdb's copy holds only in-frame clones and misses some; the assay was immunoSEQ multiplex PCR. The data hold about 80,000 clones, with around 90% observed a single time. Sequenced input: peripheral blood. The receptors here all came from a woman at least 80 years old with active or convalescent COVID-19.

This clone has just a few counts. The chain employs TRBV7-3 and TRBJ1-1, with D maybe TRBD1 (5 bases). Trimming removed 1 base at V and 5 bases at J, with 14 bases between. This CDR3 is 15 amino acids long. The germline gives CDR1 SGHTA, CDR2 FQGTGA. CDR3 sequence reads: CASSLIGGFLTEAFF. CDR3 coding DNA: TGTGCCAGCAGCTTAATTGGGGGGTTCTTAACTGAAGCTTTCTTT. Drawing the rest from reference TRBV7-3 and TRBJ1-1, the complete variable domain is GAGVSQTPSNKVTEKGKYVELRCDPISGHTALYWYRQSLGQGPEFLIYFQGTGAADDSGLPNDRFFAVRPEGSVSTLKIQRTERGDSAVYLCASSLIGGFLTEAFFGQGTRLTVV.

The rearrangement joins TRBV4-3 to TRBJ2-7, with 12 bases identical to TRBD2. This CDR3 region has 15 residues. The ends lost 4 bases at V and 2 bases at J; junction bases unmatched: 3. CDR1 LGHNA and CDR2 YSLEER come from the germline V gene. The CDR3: CASSLRLAGAYEQYF. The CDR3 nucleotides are TGCGCCAGCAGCCTACGACTAGCGGGGGCCTACGAGCAGTACTTC.

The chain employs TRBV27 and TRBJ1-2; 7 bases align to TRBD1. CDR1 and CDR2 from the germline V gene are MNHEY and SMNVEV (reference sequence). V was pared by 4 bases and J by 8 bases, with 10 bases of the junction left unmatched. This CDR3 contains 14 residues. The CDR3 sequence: CASSSNRGREGYTF. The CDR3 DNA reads TGTGCCAGCAGTTCAAACAGGGGCCGTGAAGGCTACACCTTC.

The CDR3 DNA reads as TGCGCCAGCAGCTTAAGGGAGAGAGCAGATACGCAGTATTTT. Protein: CASSLRERADTQYF. The rearrangement uses TRBV5-1 and TRBJ2-3, with a weak D call TRBD2 (5 bases). Trimming took 2 bases from V and 4 from J, leaving 11 bases between them. The length of the CDR3 is 14 residues. Per germline, CDR1 SGHRS and CDR2 YFSETQ.

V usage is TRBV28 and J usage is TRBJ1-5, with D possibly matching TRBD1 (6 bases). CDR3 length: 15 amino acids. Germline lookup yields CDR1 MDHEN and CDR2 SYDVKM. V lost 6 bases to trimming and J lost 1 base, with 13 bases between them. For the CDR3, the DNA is TGTGCCAGCAGGGTGACAGGACCCAGCAATCAGCCCCAGCATTTT. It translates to CASRVTGPSNQPQHF.

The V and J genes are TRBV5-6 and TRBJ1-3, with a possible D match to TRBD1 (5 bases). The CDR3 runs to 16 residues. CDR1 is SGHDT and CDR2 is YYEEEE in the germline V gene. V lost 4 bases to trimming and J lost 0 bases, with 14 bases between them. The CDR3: CASSGRGGGSGNTIYF. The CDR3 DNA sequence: TGTGCCAGCAGCGGACGGGGCGGGGGCTCTGGAAACACCATATATTTT.

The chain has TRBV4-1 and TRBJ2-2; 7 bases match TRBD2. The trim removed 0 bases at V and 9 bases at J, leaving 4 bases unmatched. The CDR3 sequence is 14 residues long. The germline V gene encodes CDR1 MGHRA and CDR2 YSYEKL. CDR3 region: CASSQDVGGRELFF. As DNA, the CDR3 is TGCGCCAGCAGCCAAGATGTGGGAGGGAGGGAGCTGTTTTTT.

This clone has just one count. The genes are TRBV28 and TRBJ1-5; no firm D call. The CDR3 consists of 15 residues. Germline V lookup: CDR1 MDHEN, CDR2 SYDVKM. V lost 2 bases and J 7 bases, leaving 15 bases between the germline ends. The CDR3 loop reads CASSLIRGSEQPQHF. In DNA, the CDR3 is TGTGCCAGCAGTTTAATTCGAGGGTCGGAGCAGCCCCAGCATTTT.